This TCR beta chain was sequenced in a study of cytomegalovirus exposure and HLA in healthy donors. Findings and caveats of the study: As confirmed in vitro, a few CMV-associated chains were specific for CMV antigens. It was reported that TCR beta sequences correctly inferred the HLA-A and HLA-B alleles for most subjects. High sensitivity and specificity were reportedly achieved when the classifier diagnosed cytomegalovirus status.

Amplification used 60 Vbeta primers and 13 Jbeta primers. Libraries were prepared by immunoSEQ multiplex PCR; TCRdb keeps only in-frame clonotypes and omits some of them. This sample has 130,000 to 150,000 clones, with roughly 79% found just once. A word on this clone: Its specificity is not known.

The CDR3 length is 16 residues. The V gene's germline CDR1 is MNHNS and CDR2 SASEGT. The J segment lost 4 bases and the V segment lost 3 bases, leaving 7 bases of the junction unmatched. The TCR was taken from a man younger than 35 in good health and CMV-seronegative. The source material was PBMCs. The V call is TRBV6-1, the J call TRBJ1-4; the match to TRBD1 covers 8 bases. The CDR3 sequence is CASSELQGAHNEKLFF. CDR3 bases: TGTGCCAGCAGTGAGCTCCAGGGGGCCCATAATGAAAAACTGTTTTTT.